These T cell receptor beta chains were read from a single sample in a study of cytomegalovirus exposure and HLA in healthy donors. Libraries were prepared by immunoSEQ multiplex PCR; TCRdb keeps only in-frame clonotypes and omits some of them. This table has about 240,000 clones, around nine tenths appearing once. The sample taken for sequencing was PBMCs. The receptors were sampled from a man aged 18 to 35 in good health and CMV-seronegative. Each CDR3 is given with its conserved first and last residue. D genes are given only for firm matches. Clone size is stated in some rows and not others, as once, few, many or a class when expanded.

cdr3_aa: CASSTKRERDEQYF; cdr3_nt: TGTGCCAGCAGCACCAAGCGGGAGCGGGACGAGCAGTACTTC; j_call: TRBJ2-7; d_call: TRBD2; clone_size: .; v_call: TRBV7-9
cdr3_aa: CASSRRGREYGYTF; cdr3_nt: TGCGCCAGCAGCCGAAGGGGGCGGGAATATGGCTACACCTTC; j_call: TRBJ1-2; d_call: TRBD1; clone_size: once; v_call: TRBV4-3
cdr3_aa: CAISALNEQFF; cdr3_nt: TGTGCCATCAGTGCGTTAAATGAGCAGTTCTTC; j_call: TRBJ2-1; d_call: .; clone_size: .; v_call: TRBV10-3
cdr3_aa: CASSVAEYGLVTGELFF; cdr3_nt: TGTGCCAGCAGCGTAGCGGAGTATGGACTAGTCACCGGGGAGCTGTTTTTT; j_call: TRBJ2-2; d_call: TRBD2; clone_size: .; v_call: TRBV9
cdr3_aa: CASSPGGAVGSYEQYF; cdr3_nt: TGCGCCAGCAGCCCCGGGGGGGCAGTGGGTTCCTACGAGCAGTACTTC; j_call: TRBJ2-7; d_call: TRBD2; clone_size: .; v_call: TRBV4-1
cdr3_aa: CASSEWAFGAFF; cdr3_nt: TGCGCCAGCAGTGAATGGGCATTTGGAGCTTTCTTT; j_call: TRBJ1-1; d_call: .; clone_size: few; v_call: TRBV10-1
cdr3_aa: CSVGTSVYEQYF; cdr3_nt: TGCAGCGTTGGGACTAGCGTCTACGAGCAGTACTTC; j_call: TRBJ2-7; d_call: TRBD2; clone_size: few; v_call: TRBV29-1
cdr3_aa: CASCRDRLDNEQFF; cdr3_nt: TGTGCCAGTTGCCGGGACAGGCTTGACAATGAGCAGTTCTTC; j_call: TRBJ2-1; d_call: TRBD1; clone_size: once; v_call: TRBV27
cdr3_aa: CASSQDYLGTYPYEQYF; cdr3_nt: TGTGCCAGCAGCCAAGATTATCTCGGGACATATCCCTACGAGCAGTACTTC; j_call: TRBJ2-7; d_call: .; clone_size: .; v_call: TRBV14
cdr3_aa: CASSERGTVIGYTF; cdr3_nt: TGTGCCAGCAGTGAAAGGGGGACGGTGATCGGCTACACCTTC; j_call: TRBJ1-2; d_call: .; clone_size: .; v_call: TRBV2
cdr3_aa: CASSYIKGGDLNIQYF; cdr3_nt: TGTGCCAGCAGCTATATAAAAGGGGGCGATCTAAACATTCAGTACTTC; j_call: TRBJ2-4; d_call: TRBD1; clone_size: .; v_call: TRBV13
cdr3_aa: CASSFPGGEQFF; cdr3_nt: TGTGCCAGCAGCTTTCCCGGGGGTGAGCAGTTCTTC; j_call: TRBJ2-1; d_call: .; clone_size: .; v_call: TRBV7-2
cdr3_aa: CASRQGGGNQPQHF; cdr3_nt: TGTGCCAGCAGGCAGGGAGGGGGCAATCAGCCCCAGCATTTT; j_call: TRBJ1-5; d_call: .; clone_size: few; v_call: TRBV28
cdr3_aa: CSGGSGMNTEAFF; cdr3_nt: TGCAGCGGTGGGTCGGGAATGAACACTGAAGCTTTCTTT; j_call: TRBJ1-1; d_call: .; clone_size: once; v_call: TRBV29-1
cdr3_aa: CASRGGTSLETQYF; cdr3_nt: TGTGCCAGCAGGGGCGGGACCTCCCTAGAGACCCAGTACTTC; j_call: TRBJ2-5; d_call: .; clone_size: few; v_call: TRBV7-9
cdr3_aa: CASSSGQPFEAFF; cdr3_nt: TGTGCCAGCAGTTCGGGACAGCCGTTCGAAGCTTTCTTT; j_call: TRBJ1-1; d_call: TRBD1; clone_size: .; v_call: TRBV6-5
cdr3_aa: CAISESAGKDEQFF; cdr3_nt: TGTGCCATCAGTGAATCGGCGGGAAAGGACGAGCAGTTCTTC; j_call: TRBJ2-1; d_call: .; clone_size: .; v_call: TRBV10-3
cdr3_aa: CASSRTSGGTGELFF; cdr3_nt: TGTGCCAGCAGCAGGACTAGCGGAGGGACCGGGGAGCTGTTTTTT; j_call: TRBJ2-2; d_call: TRBD2; clone_size: .; v_call: TRBV16
cdr3_aa: CASSVEGGQETQYF; cdr3_nt: TGTGCCAGCAGCGTAGAAGGGGGCCAAGAGACCCAGTACTTC; j_call: TRBJ2-5; d_call: .; clone_size: .; v_call: TRBV9
cdr3_aa: CASSPPGAEEQYF; cdr3_nt: TGTGCCAGCTCACCACCAGGAGCCGAGGAGCAGTACTTC; j_call: TRBJ2-7; d_call: .; clone_size: .; v_call: TRBV18
cdr3_aa: CASSLECIWASFSGELFF; cdr3_nt: TGTGCCAGCAGTTTAGAGTGTATCTGGGCTAGCTTTTCCGGGGAGCTGTTTTTT; j_call: TRBJ2-2; d_call: .; clone_size: .; v_call: TRBV27
cdr3_aa: CASRRSSYNSPLHF; cdr3_nt: TGTGCCAGCAGGAGGAGCTCCTATAATTCACCCCTCCACTTT; j_call: TRBJ1-6; d_call: .; clone_size: .; v_call: TRBV6-1
cdr3_aa: CASSPEVF; cdr3_nt: TGTGCCAGCAGCCCAGAGGTCTTC; j_call: TRBJ2-1; d_call: .; clone_size: .; v_call: TRBV11-2
cdr3_aa: CAWSVRGQGRETQYF; cdr3_nt: TGTGCCTGGAGTGTACGGGGACAGGGGAGGGAGACCCAGTACTTC; j_call: TRBJ2-5; d_call: TRBD1; clone_size: .; v_call: TRBV30
cdr3_aa: CASRPTGTSGRMGDEQFF; cdr3_nt: TGCGCCAGCAGACCCACAGGGACTAGCGGGAGAATGGGTGATGAGCAGTTCTTC; j_call: TRBJ2-1; d_call: TRBD2; clone_size: .; v_call: TRBV5-1
cdr3_aa: CASSLTGPSNQPQHF; cdr3_nt: TGTGCCAGCAGCTTAACAGGTCCAAGCAATCAGCCCCAGCATTTT; j_call: TRBJ1-5; d_call: .; clone_size: .; v_call: TRBV7-2
cdr3_aa: CASSLGQGEEQFF; cdr3_nt: TGCGCCAGCAGCTTAGGACAGGGCGAAGAGCAGTTCTTC; j_call: TRBJ2-1; d_call: TRBD1; clone_size: .; v_call: TRBV5-1
cdr3_aa: CASSFDSLRAEAFF; cdr3_nt: TGCGCCAGCAGCTTCGACAGTCTCCGGGCTGAAGCTTTCTTT; j_call: TRBJ1-1; d_call: .; clone_size: .; v_call: TRBV5-1
cdr3_aa: CATNRDNEETQYF; cdr3_nt: TGTGCCACCAACCGGGACAACGAAGAGACCCAGTACTTC; j_call: TRBJ2-5; d_call: .; clone_size: .; v_call: TRBV6-1
cdr3_aa: CASSLGRQGGKKLFF; cdr3_nt: TGTGCCAGCAGTTTAGGGCGGCAGGGGGGAAAAAAACTGTTTTTT; j_call: TRBJ1-4; d_call: TRBD1; clone_size: .; v_call: TRBV27
cdr3_aa: CASSLPLAGGLTDTQYF; cdr3_nt: TGTGCCAGCAGCCTTCCTCTGGCCGGGGGGCTCACAGATACGCAGTATTTT; j_call: TRBJ2-3; d_call: .; clone_size: few; v_call: TRBV13
cdr3_aa: CASSYRNGELFF; cdr3_nt: TGTGCCAGCTCGTACAGGAACGGGGAGCTGTTTTTT; j_call: TRBJ2-2; d_call: .; clone_size: .; v_call: TRBV19
cdr3_aa: CASKVEFGKNIQYF; cdr3_nt: TGCGCCAGCAAGGTGGAGTTTGGCAAAAACATTCAGTACTTC; j_call: TRBJ2-4; d_call: .; clone_size: .; v_call: TRBV5-1
cdr3_aa: CASSLSGSEDTQYF; cdr3_nt: TGTGCCAGCAGCCTTAGCGGGAGTGAAGATACGCAGTATTTT; j_call: TRBJ2-3; d_call: TRBD2; clone_size: .; v_call: TRBV9
cdr3_aa: CSVPRGGRTQYF; cdr3_nt: TGCAGCGTTCCGCGGGGGGGCCGCACGCAGTATTTT; j_call: TRBJ2-3; d_call: TRBD2; clone_size: .; v_call: TRBV29-1
cdr3_aa: CASSAGGPHTDTQYF; cdr3_nt: TGTGCCAGCAGCGCCGGGGGGCCCCACACAGATACGCAGTATTTT; j_call: TRBJ2-3; d_call: .; clone_size: once; v_call: TRBV11-3
cdr3_aa: CASSDRTNTGELFF; cdr3_nt: TGTGCCAGCTCGGACAGGACGAACACCGGGGAGCTGTTTTTT; j_call: TRBJ2-2; d_call: TRBD1; clone_size: few; v_call: TRBV18
cdr3_aa: CASRMGQSSSYEQYF; cdr3_nt: TGTGCCAGCCGCATGGGACAGTCCAGCTCCTACGAGCAGTACTTC; j_call: TRBJ2-7; d_call: TRBD1; clone_size: .; v_call: TRBV2
cdr3_aa: CASRRVAGGLEQFF; cdr3_nt: TGTGCCAGTAGGAGAGTAGCGGGAGGGTTAGAGCAGTTCTTC; j_call: TRBJ2-1; d_call: TRBD2; clone_size: .; v_call: TRBV19
cdr3_aa: CASSPKASGRGDTQYF; cdr3_nt: TGTGCCAGCAGCCCAAAGGCGAGCGGGAGAGGAGATACGCAGTATTTT; j_call: TRBJ2-3; d_call: TRBD2; clone_size: few; v_call: TRBV7-3
cdr3_aa: CAGGGSNEQFF; cdr3_nt: TGTGCCGGCGGGGGCAGCAATGAGCAGTTCTTC; j_call: TRBJ2-1; d_call: .; clone_size: .; v_call: TRBV28
cdr3_aa: CASSPTRGTEQYF; cdr3_nt: TGTGCCAGCAGCCCTACTAGGGGGACCGAGCAGTACTTC; j_call: TRBJ2-7; d_call: .; clone_size: few; v_call: TRBV4-2
cdr3_aa: CASTPGGTEAFF; cdr3_nt: TGTGCCAGCACCCCAGGAGGCACTGAAGCTTTCTTT; j_call: TRBJ1-1; d_call: .; clone_size: .; v_call: TRBV11-2
cdr3_aa: CASSKYATDQTTNEKLFF; cdr3_nt: TGTGCCAGCAGCAAATACGCGACAGACCAGACAACTAATGAAAAACTGTTTTTT; j_call: TRBJ1-4; d_call: .; clone_size: .; v_call: TRBV21-1
cdr3_aa: CASTPSPGQTTDTQYF; cdr3_nt: TGTGCCAGCACCCCCTCTCCCGGACAGACCACAGATACGCAGTATTTT; j_call: TRBJ2-3; d_call: .; clone_size: .; v_call: TRBV28
cdr3_aa: CASELTGGYTEAFF; cdr3_nt: TGTGCCAGCGAGTTGACAGGGGGATACACTGAAGCTTTCTTT; j_call: TRBJ1-1; d_call: TRBD1; clone_size: .; v_call: TRBV25-1
cdr3_aa: CASSLGSPNPTDTQYF; cdr3_nt: TGTGCCAGCAGCTTGGGCTCTCCCAATCCCACAGATACGCAGTATTTT; j_call: TRBJ2-3; d_call: .; clone_size: .; v_call: TRBV7-3